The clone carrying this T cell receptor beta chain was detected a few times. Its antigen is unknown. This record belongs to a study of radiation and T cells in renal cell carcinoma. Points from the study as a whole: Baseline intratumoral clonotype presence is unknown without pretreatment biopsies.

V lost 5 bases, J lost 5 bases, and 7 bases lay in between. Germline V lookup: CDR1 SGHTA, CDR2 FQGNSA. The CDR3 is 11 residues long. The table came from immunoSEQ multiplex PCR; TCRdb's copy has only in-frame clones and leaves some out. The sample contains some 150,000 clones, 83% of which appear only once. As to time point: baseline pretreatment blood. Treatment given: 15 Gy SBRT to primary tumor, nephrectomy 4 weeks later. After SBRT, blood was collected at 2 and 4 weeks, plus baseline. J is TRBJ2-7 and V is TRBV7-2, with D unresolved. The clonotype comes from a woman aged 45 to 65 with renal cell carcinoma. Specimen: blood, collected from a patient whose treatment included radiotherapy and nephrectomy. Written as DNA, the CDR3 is TGTGCCAGCAGCGCCGCTGACGAGCAGTACTTC. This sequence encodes CASSAADEQYF. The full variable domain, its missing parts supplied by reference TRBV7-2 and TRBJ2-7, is GAGVSQSPSNKVTEKGKDVELRCDPISGHTALYWYRQSLGQGLEFLIYFQGNSAPDKSGLPSDRFSAERTGGSVSTLTIQRTQQEDSAVYLCASSAADEQYFGPGTRLTVT.